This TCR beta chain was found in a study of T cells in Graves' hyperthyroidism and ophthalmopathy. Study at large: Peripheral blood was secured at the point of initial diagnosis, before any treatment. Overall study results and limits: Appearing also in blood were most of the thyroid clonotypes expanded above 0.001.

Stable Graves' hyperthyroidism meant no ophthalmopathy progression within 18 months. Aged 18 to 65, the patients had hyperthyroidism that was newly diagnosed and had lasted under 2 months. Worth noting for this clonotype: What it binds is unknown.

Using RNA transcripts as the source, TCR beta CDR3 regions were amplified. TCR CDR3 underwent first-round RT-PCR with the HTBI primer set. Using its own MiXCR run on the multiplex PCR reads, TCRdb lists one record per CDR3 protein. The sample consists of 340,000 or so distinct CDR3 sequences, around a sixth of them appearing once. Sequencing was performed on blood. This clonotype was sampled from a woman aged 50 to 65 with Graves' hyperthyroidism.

The CDR3 sequence is CASTPAGQVRNEQFF. Written as DNA, the CDR3 is TGTGCCAGCACCCCTGCGGGGCAGGTTCGAAATGAGCAGTTCTTC. This sequence joins TRBV7-9 and TRBJ2-1; the D gene is possibly TRBD2 (6 bases). V lost 7 bases, J lost 7 bases, and 20 bases lay in between. This CDR3 spans 15 amino acids. Germline-derived CDR1 and CDR2 are SEHNR and FQNEAQ (reference sequence).